The 30 T cell receptor beta chains listed next were all sequenced from one sample in a study of blood T cells in healthy people across ages. A J-beta primer mix and a sample-barcoded 5' primer were used in a second PCR of about 6 to 12 cycles. In TCRdb, the 5' RACE reads were re-called with MiXCR into one record per CDR3 protein. Found here are hundreds of thousands of distinct CDR3 sequences, more than 25% of them singletons; the top ten hold around 2.9%. These data were also reused for a study on T cells of mothers and their children.

The material sequenced was blood. Receptors originate from a boy aged 5-17 years in good health.

The V gene is TRBV9, the J gene TRBJ2-3; D may be TRBD2 (6 bases). V gave up 6 bases and J gave up 0 bases, with 14 bases separating them. The CDR3 has 15 amino acids. The V gene's germline CDR1 is SGDLS and CDR2 YYNGEE. CDR3 region: CASTPVRGSTDTQYF. Written as DNA, the CDR3 is TGTGCCAGCACCCCCGTCCGGGGGAGCACAGATACGCAGTATTTT.

The genes are TRBV12-3 or TRBV12-4 and TRBJ2-1, with TRBD2 matching over 10 bases. The CDR3 runs to 15 residues. The trim removed 7 bases at V and 0 bases at J, leaving 3 bases unmatched. CDR3 coding DNA: TGTGCCAGCACCTCTAGCGGGAGCTCCTACAATGAGCAGTTCTTC. Translation gives CASTSSGSSYNEQFF.

Worth noting for this clonotype: A read error may produce the germline difference seen at one junction end. V is TRBV27 and J is TRBJ2-5; 8 nucleotides line up with TRBD2. Germline V gene data show CDR1 as MNHEY and CDR2 as SMNVEV (reference sequence). There are 14 residues in the CDR3. The chain's CDR3 is CASSLSGGEEAQYF. The CDR3 DNA reads TGTGCCAGCAGTCTGTCCGGGGGGGAAGAGGCCCAGTACTTC.

The chain couples TRBV25-1 to TRBJ1-6; 7 nucleotides line up with TRBD1. V was clipped by 6 bases and J by 10 bases; unmatched bases: 6. CDR1 and CDR2 from the germline V gene are MGHDK and SYGVNS. CDR3 length equals 13 residues. The CDR3 loop is CASRDRVGSPLHF. The CDR3 nucleotides read TGTGCCAGCAGAGACAGGGTTGGGTCACCCCTCCACTTT.

This chain joins TRBV12-3 or TRBV12-4 and TRBJ1-2; D might be TRBD1 (5 bases). V was shortened by 6 bases and J by 8 bases, with 16 bases between the two germline ends. The CDR3 length is 13 residues. The CDR3 protein is CASSPGYGSGYTF. CDR3 coding DNA: TGTGCCAGCAGCCCAGGGTATGGAAGCGGCTACACCTTC.

The rearrangement uses TRBV7-6 and TRBJ2-5, with D hard to call. The CDR3 contains 13 residues. V shed 5 bases and J shed 1 base, with 8 bases lying between them. The germline V gene encodes CDR1 SGHVS and CDR2 FNYEAQ. CDR3 in amino acids: CASSNTIQETQYF. The CDR3 DNA follows: TGTGCCAGCAGCAACACGATCCAAGAGACCCAGTACTTC.

Only a few counts were recorded for this clonotype. The CDR3 loop is CSAHGGAGSGYGYTF. The CDR3, as DNA: TGCAGTGCGCACGGTGGGGCCGGGTCAGGGTATGGCTACACCTTC. This chain joins TRBV20-1 and TRBJ1-2; weak D call: TRBD1 (5 bases). From germline, CDR1 is DFQATT and CDR2 SNEGSKA (reference sequence). Trimming shortened V by 6 bases and J by 5 bases, and 22 bases separated the two germline ends. The CDR3 runs to 15 residues.

This clonotype has just a few counts. The chain employs TRBV27 and TRBJ2-7, with D perhaps assigned TRBD1 or TRBD2 (5 bases each). Between the trimmed V and J ends, which lost 2 bases and 6 bases, there was a span of 11 bases. The CDR3 spans 13 residues. CDR1 and CDR2 (germline): MNHEY, SMNVEV (reference sequence). In DNA, the CDR3 is TGTGCCAGCAGTTTAAACGGGGCGCGCGAGCAGTACTTC. This codes for CASSLNGAREQYF.

This clonotype was seen a handful of times. The chain uses TRBV10-3 and TRBJ2-2; D ambiguous. V dropped 8 bases and J dropped 0 bases, with 19 bases sitting between them. The CDR3 contains 17 residues. The germline V gene has CDR1 ENHRY and CDR2 SYGVKD. CDR3 bases: TGTGCCATCGGGGTTGTGGACGGAACTCCGAACACCGGGGAGCTGTTTTTT. This codes for CAIGVVDGTPNTGELFF.

Ten or more counts support this clonotype. The chain joins TRBV7-2 to TRBJ2-5; D gene ambiguous. The DNA end favors TRBJ2-7, so the J call may be wrong. Germline V gene data show CDR1 as SGHTA and CDR2 as FQGNSA. This CDR3 is 12 amino acids long. CDR3 amino acids: CASSFGRYEQYF. As DNA, the CDR3 is TGTGCCAGCAGCTTTGGCCGCTACGAGCAGTACTTC.

Within the sample, this clonotype is medium-sized (0.01 to 0.1%). The rearrangement uses TRBV27 and TRBJ2-7; D possibly uses TRBD1 or TRBD2 (5 bases each). The CDR3 extends over 13 amino acids. With 5 bases removed from V and 6 bases from J, the gap between germline ends came to 14 bases. CDR1 is MNHEY, CDR2 SMNVEV, per germline (reference sequence). The CDR3 DNA reads as TGTGCCAGCAGTCCAACCGGGGCTGGCGAGCAGTACTTC. Translating it yields CASSPTGAGEQYF.

The chain is built from TRBV5-1 and TRBJ1-4, with D possibly being TRBD1 (5 bases). V was shortened by 4 bases and J by 10 bases, with 17 bases between the two germline ends. Looked up from germline, CDR1 is SGHRS and CDR2 is YFSETQ. The CDR3 length is 14 residues. CDR3 DNA sequence: TGCGCCAGCAGCACTAACCGGGACGGGGGAAAACTGTTTTTT. Amino acids: CASSTNRDGGKLFF.

This clonotype was seen more than once but under ten times. CDR3 DNA sequence: TGCGCCAGCAGCCGAGTGGGACAGGGGGCCGGAAACACCATATATTTT. As protein: CASSRVGQGAGNTIYF. The chain recombines TRBV4-1 with TRBJ1-3; 12 nucleotides line up with TRBD1. The V gene end was trimmed by 4 bases and the J gene end by 4 bases; junction bases not matched to a gene: 5. The germline V gene has CDR1 MGHRA and CDR2 YSYEKL. This CDR3 is built from 16 residues.

This clonotype was found a few times. V gene TRBV29-1 combines with J gene TRBJ2-2; D is possibly TRBD2 (5 bases). CDR1 SQVTM and CDR2 ANQGSEA come from the germline V gene. The V and J ends lost 3 bases and 3 bases respectively, with 5 bases between them. The CDR3 has 12 residues. The CDR3 bases are TGCAGCGTTGACGGGGACACCGGGGAGCTGTTTTTT. This translates into CSVDGDTGELFF.

V is TRBV12-3 or TRBV12-4 and J is TRBJ2-5, with 8 bases matching TRBD2. CDR3 length equals 15 residues. V dropped 1 base and J dropped 7; count of bases not matched to a gene: 8. Written as DNA, the CDR3 is TGTGCCAGCAGTTTAGGAAGCGGGGGCCGTCGGACCCAGTACTTC. Encoded protein: CASSLGSGGRRTQYF.

This clonotype came up a few times. This chain connects TRBV28 to TRBJ2-5; D might be TRBD2 (7 bases). The last part of the DNA fits TRBJ2-1 better; the J call may be wrong. Germline loops: CDR1 MDHEN, CDR2 SYDVKM. The CDR3 length is 14 residues. CDR3 sequence (DNA): TGTGCCAGCAGACGCGGGGGCCGGACCCGTGAGCAGTTCTTC. Its protein is CASRRGGRTREQFF.

This clonotype was seen a handful of times. The rearrangement joins TRBV28 to TRBJ2-7; 9 nucleotides align to TRBD2. The CDR3 is 14 amino acids. Trimming at V came to 5 bases and at J to 3 bases, leaving 5 bases not matched to a gene. The V gene's germline CDR1 is MDHEN and CDR2 SYDVKM. CDR3 sequence: CASSPPTSGYEQYF. The CDR3 DNA reads TGTGCCAGCAGTCCTCCGACTAGCGGCTACGAGCAGTACTTC.

V and J are TRBV29-1 and TRBJ2-7; D is perhaps TRBD1 or TRBD2 (5 bases each). Germline lookup yields CDR1 SQVTM and CDR2 ANQGSEA. The CDR3 has 13 residues. V gave up 1 base and J gave up 6 bases, with 13 bases separating them. The CDR3 DNA reads as TGCAGCGTTGAAGTCAGAGGGGCCAGCGAGCAGTACTTC. Translated, it gives CSVEVRGASEQYF.

This clonotype was counted between two and nine times. The rearrangement uses TRBV2 and TRBJ2-5; the D is unclear. V shed 10 bases and J shed 5 bases, with 14 bases lying between them. The germline CDR1 and CDR2 sequences are SNHLY and FYNNEI. The CDR3 runs to 12 residues. CDR3 region: CATLRTRETQYF. CDR3 nucleotides: TGTGCCACCCTTAGGACGCGGGAGACCCAGTACTTC.

The genes are TRBV29-1 and TRBJ2-1, with 8 bases matching TRBD1. CDR1 SQVTM and CDR2 ANQGSEA come from the germline V gene. The CDR3 runs 14 residues. The J segment lost 10 bases and the V segment lost 3 bases, leaving 11 bases of the junction unmatched. The CDR3, as DNA: TGCAGCGTTGAGTCACAGGGGGTGTTATCCGAGCAGTTCTTC. This translates into CSVESQGVLSEQFF.

Concerning this clonotype: The junction does not match germline at one end; this may be a read error. This chain links TRBV20-1 with TRBJ2-7; the D is unclear. The CDR3 contains 15 residues. Germline loops: CDR1 DFQATT, CDR2 SNEGSKA (reference sequence). CDR3: CGARDRTVAYYEQYF. In DNA form, the CDR3 reads TGCGGTGCTAGAGATCGGACGGTGGCATACTACGAGCAGTACTTC.

This sequence joins TRBV3-1 and TRBJ2-5, with D possibly matching TRBD1 (5 bases). This CDR3 is 15 amino acids long. Per the germline V gene, CDR1 is LGHDT and CDR2 is YNNKEL (reference sequence). The V gene lost 2 bases and the J gene lost 2 bases, with 12 bases spanning the gap. CDR3: CASSQSLTVQETQYF. CDR3 coding DNA: TGTGCCAGCAGCCAATCCCTGACAGTTCAAGAGACCCAGTACTTC.

Only a few counts were recorded for this clonotype. The chain employs TRBV20-1 and TRBJ1-4; 9 bases fit TRBD1. The CDR3 loop spans 13 amino acids. CDR1 and CDR2 from the germline V gene are DFQATT and SNEGSKA (reference sequence). The V and J ends lost 5 bases and 7 bases, in that order; junction bases with no gene match: 5. CDR3 DNA sequence: TGCAGTGCTTACCGGGACAGGGCTGAAAAACTGTTTTTT. Amino acid sequence: CSAYRDRAEKLFF.

This clonotype was counted a few times. The chain employs TRBV30 and TRBJ2-5; D might be TRBD2 (5 bases). The CDR3 is 11 amino acids. V was clipped by 0 bases and J by 14 bases, with 13 bases between them. Per the germline V gene, CDR1 is GTSNPN and CDR2 is SVGIG (reference sequence). The DNA for the CDR3 is TGTGCCTGGAGTGTATCCGGGGAAACATACTTC. Translated, it gives CAWSVSGETYF.

This clonotype was found a few times. The chain joins TRBV3-1 to TRBJ2-2; the D gene is possibly TRBD2 (6 bases). Germline CDR1 reads LGHDT; CDR2 reads YNNKEL (reference sequence). The CDR3 is 15 residues long. Trimming removed 3 bases at V and 4 bases at J, with 12 bases between. The CDR3 reads CASSQGGGTTGELFF. CDR3 in DNA: TGTGCCAGCAGCCAGGGTGGCGGGACCACCGGGGAGCTGTTTTTT.

The V and J genes are TRBV7-6 and TRBJ1-2; TRBD1 agrees at 11 bases. Germline CDR1 and CDR2: SGHVS and FNYEAQ. After removal of 5 bases from V and 13 bases from J, the junction contained 9 bases not matched to a gene. CDR3 length equals 13 residues. The chain's CDR3 is CASSAGTGGSSTF. In nucleotides, the CDR3 is TGTGCCAGCAGCGCCGGGACAGGGGGTTCCAGCACCTTC.

J is TRBJ2-5 and V is TRBV3-1, with 7 bases lining up with TRBD2. This CDR3 has 16 amino acids. From germline, CDR1 is LGHDT and CDR2 YNNKEL (reference sequence). V lost 4 bases to trimming and J lost 1 base; unmatched junction nucleotides: 9. CDR3 in DNA: TGTGCCAGCAGCCCCCCTGCGCGGGGGACCCAAGAGACCCAGTACTTC. It codes for CASSPPARGTQETQYF.

This rearrangement joins TRBV29-1 to TRBJ2-7, with D hard to call. V lost 7 bases and J 7 bases, leaving 17 bases between the germline ends. CDR3 length: 12 residues. The germline V gene has CDR1 SQVTM and CDR2 ANQGSEA. CDR3 residues: CSADGRSGEQYF. The CDR3 nucleotides are TGCAGCGCGGACGGGCGTTCTGGGGAGCAGTACTTC.

The chain uses TRBV25-1 and TRBJ1-4; D gene unclear. Germline CDR1 MGHDK, CDR2 SYGVNS. CDR3 size: 15 residues. Trimming took 6 bases from V and 8 from J, leaving 19 bases between them. CDR3: CASSGKEVWGEKLFF. CDR3 DNA sequence: TGTGCCAGCAGCGGGAAGGAGGTTTGGGGAGAAAAACTGTTTTTT.

This clonotype came up a few times. In DNA form, the CDR3 reads TGTGCCAGCAGGGGGCTAGGGGCCAAGGAGACCCAGTACTTC. Amino acid sequence: CASRGLGAKETQYF. This chain connects TRBV6-2 or TRBV6-3 to TRBJ2-7; a possible D gene is TRBD1 (5 bases). The end of the DNA aligns better with TRBJ2-5, so the J call may be wrong. CDR1 and CDR2 (germline): MNHEY, SVGEGT. This CDR3 comprises 14 residues.